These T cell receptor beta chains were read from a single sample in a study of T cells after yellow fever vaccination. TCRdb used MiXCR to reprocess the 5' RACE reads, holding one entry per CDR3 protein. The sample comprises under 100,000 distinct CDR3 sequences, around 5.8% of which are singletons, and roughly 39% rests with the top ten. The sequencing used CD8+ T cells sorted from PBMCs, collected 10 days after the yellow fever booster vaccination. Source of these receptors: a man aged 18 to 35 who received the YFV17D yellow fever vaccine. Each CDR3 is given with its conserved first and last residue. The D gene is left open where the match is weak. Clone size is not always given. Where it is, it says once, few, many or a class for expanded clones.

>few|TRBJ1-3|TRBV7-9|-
TGTGCCAGCAGCTTATCACGCGACGGTGGAAACACCATATATTTT
CASSLSRDGGNTIYF
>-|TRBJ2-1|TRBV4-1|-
TGCGCCAGCAGTCAGGGTTTCGACTCGAGCCTCAATGAGCAGTTCTTC
CASSQGFDSSLNEQFF
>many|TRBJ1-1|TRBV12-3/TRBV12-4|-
TGTGCCAGCAGTTCGGGACTGCATAACACTGAAGCTTTCTTT
CASSSGLHNTEAFF
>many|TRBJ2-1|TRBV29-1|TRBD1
TGCAGCGTTGTGTTAACAGGGGCCTATCCCTACTCCTACAATGAGCAGTTCTTC
CSVVLTGAYPYSYNEQFF
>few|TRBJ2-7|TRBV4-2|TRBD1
TGTGCCAGCAGCCAAGAGCTTCCGTCCCAGGGGGACTACGAGCAGTACTTC
CASSQELPSQGDYEQYF
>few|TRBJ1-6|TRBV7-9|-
TGTGCCAGCAGCCACCCCTGGCGCGCCGCCGGAATACTGAATTCACCCCTCCACTTT
CASSHPWRAAGILNSPLHF
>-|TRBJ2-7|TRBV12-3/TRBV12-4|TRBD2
TGTGCCAGCACTCACGGGACTAGCCAATACGAGCAGTACTTC
CASTHGTSQYEQYF
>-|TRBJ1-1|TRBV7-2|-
TGTGCCAGCAGCGCGCCACCGAACACTGAAGCTTTCTTT
CASSAPPNTEAFF
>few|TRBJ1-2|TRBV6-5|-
TGTGCCAGCAGTTACTCGACGGGAGGCGGCAACTATGGCTACACCTTC
CASSYSTGGGNYGYTF
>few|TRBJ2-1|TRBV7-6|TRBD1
TGTGCCAGCAGCCCCCATTGGTCGGGACAGACGTACAATGAGCAGTTCTTC
CASSPHWSGQTYNEQFF
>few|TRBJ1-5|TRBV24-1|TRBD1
TGTGCCACCAGTGATGCGACCGGGACAGGAATCAATCAGCCCCAGCATTTT
CATSDATGTGINQPQHF
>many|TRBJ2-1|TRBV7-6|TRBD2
TGTGCCAGCAGCCCCCTGGAGGCTAAGCGGGGGGCGAGTGAGCAGTTCTTC
CASSPLEAKRGASEQFF
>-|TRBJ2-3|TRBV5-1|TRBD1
TGCGCCAGCAGCCACGGACAGGGAAGGAGCACAGATACGCAGTATTTT
CASSHGQGRSTDTQYF
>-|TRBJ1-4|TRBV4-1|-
TGCGCCAGCAGCCAAGACCAGAGGACGGTTCTGGAAAAACTGTTTTTT
CASSQDQRTVLEKLFF
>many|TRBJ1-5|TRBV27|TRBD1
TGTGCCAGCAGTTTATCAGGGACAGGGATTCAGCCCCAGCATTTT
CASSLSGTGIQPQHF
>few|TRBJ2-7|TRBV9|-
TGTGCCAGCAGCGTAGGCCAGTCCACCTACGAGCAGTACTTC
CASSVGQSTYEQYF
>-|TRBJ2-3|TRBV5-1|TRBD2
TGCGCCAGCAGCTTGGGTTCGGGACTAGCACCAGATACGCAGTATTTT
CASSLGSGLAPDTQYF
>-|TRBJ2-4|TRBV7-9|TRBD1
TGTGCCAGCAGCTTAGCCCAGGGGGCTGGCAAAAACATTCAGTACTTC
CASSLAQGAGKNIQYF
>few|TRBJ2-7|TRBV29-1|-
TGCAGCGTTGAATTTGGGGGCGGGCGGGAGACCTACGAGCAGTACTTC
CSVEFGGGRETYEQYF
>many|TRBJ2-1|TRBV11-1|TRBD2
TGTGCCAGCAGCTTAAGTAGCGGGGGGGCTTCTCAAAGTGAGCAGTTCTTC
CASSLSSGGASQSEQFF
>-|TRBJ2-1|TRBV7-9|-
TGTGCCAGCAGCTTCGCCGGAGGGAATGAGCAGTTCTTC
CASSFAGGNEQFF
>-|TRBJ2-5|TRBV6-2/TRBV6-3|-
TGTGCCAGCAGTTACTCGGCCACGGAAGAGACCCAGTACTTC
CASSYSATEETQYF
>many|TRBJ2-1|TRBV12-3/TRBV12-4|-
TGTGCCAGCAGTTTAGGGGGGCAGGGCACTGAGCAGTTCTTC
CASSLGGQGTEQFF
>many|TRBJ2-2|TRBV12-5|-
TGTGCTAGTGGTTTAGGGTCCGGGGAGCTGTTTTTT
CASGLGSGELFF
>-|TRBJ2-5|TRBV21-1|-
TGTGCTGCGTCAGAGGACCAAGAGACCCAGTACTTC
CAASEDQETQYF
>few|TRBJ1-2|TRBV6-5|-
TGTGCCAGCAGTATACAGGCTGAATATGGCTACACCTTC
CASSIQAEYGYTF
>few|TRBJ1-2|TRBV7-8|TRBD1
TGTGCCAGCAGCCTAAGACAGGGGGTAAACTATGGCTACACCTTC
CASSLRQGVNYGYTF
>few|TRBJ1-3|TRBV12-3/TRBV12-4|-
TGTGCCAGCAGTGATATACCGAACTTAGCAGGGGACGGAAACACCATATATTTT
CASSDIPNLAGDGNTIYF
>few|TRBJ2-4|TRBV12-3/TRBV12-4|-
TGTGCCAGCAGTTATCCGGGACGGACAAACATTCAGTACTTC
CASSYPGRTNIQYF
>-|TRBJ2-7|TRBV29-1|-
TGCAGCGGAAGGGACGGCTCCTACGAGCAGTACTTC
CSGRDGSYEQYF
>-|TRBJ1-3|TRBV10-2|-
TGCGCCAGCAGTGGGACAGAATCTGGAAACACCATATATTTT
CASSGTESGNTIYF
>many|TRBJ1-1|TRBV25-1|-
TGTGCCAGCAGTGAATATAGACAGAACACTGAAGCTTTCTTT
CASSEYRQNTEAFF
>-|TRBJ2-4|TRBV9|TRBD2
TGTGCCAGCAGCCCCCGGACTAGCGGGGGGGCAAACATTCAGTACTTC
CASSPRTSGGANIQYF
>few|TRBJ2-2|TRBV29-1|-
TGCAGCGCCAAGGGTCAGGGGAGCACCGGGGAGCTGTTTTTT
CSAKGQGSTGELFF
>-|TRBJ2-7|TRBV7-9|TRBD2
TGTGCCAGCAGCTTAGTGACGGGACTAGCCGAGCAGTACTTC
CASSLVTGLAEQYF
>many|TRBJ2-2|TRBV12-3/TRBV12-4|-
TGTGCCAGCTTGGCGGGTTTGGGGGAAACCGGGGAGCTGTTTTTT
CASLAGLGETGELFF
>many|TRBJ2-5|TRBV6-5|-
TGTGCCAGCGATATAGGAGAGACCCAGTACTTC
CASDIGETQYF
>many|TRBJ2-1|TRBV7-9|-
TGTGCCAGCAGCTCGACAGGTTACAATGAGCAGTTCTTC
CASSSTGYNEQFF
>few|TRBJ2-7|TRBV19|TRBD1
TGTGCCAGTAGCGGGACAGCGTCCTACGAGCAGTACTTC
CASSGTASYEQYF
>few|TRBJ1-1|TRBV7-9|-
TGTGCCAGCAGGGGTACGGCTGAAGCTTTCTTT
CASRGTAEAFF
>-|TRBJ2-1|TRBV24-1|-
TGTGCCACCAGTGTATGGGGCTCCTACAATGAGCAGTTCTTC
CATSVWGSYNEQFF
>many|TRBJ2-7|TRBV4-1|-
TGCGCCAGCAGCCAAGATCTGGGCAGCTACGAGCAGTACTTC
CASSQDLGSYEQYF
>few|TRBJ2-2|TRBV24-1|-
TGTGCCACCAGTGACCGGGGGACAGTTAACACCGGGGAGCTGTTTTTT
CATSDRGTVNTGELFF
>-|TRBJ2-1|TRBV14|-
TGTGCCAGCAGCCAAGAAAGTACCCATGAGCAGTTCTTC
CASSQESTHEQFF
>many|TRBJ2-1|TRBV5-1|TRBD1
TGCGCCAGCGGGACGCACCCGGGACAGGGTAGCAATGAGCAGTTCTTC
CASGTHPGQGSNEQFF
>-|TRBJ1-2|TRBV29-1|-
TGCAGCGTTGCTCAGGGAACAGAATCCTATGGCTACACCTTC
CSVAQGTESYGYTF
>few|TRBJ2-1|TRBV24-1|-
TGTGCCACCAGTGATTTACAGGGTTCGGCCAATGAGCAGTTCTTC
CATSDLQGSANEQFF
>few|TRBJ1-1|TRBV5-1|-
TGCGCCAGTACCATGAACACTGAAGCTTTCTTT
CASTMNTEAFF
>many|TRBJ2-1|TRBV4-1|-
TGCGCCAGCAGCGGGTCCGCTGGGGAGAATGAGCAGTTCTTC
CASSGSAGENEQFF
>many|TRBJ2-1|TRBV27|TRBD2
TGTGCCAGCAGTTTATGGGCGGGGAGGGGCAATGAGCAGTTCTTC
CASSLWAGRGNEQFF